This T cell receptor (beta chain) derives from a study of cytomegalovirus exposure and HLA in healthy donors. This clone appeared a few times. Method: immunoSEQ multiplex PCR; TCRdb's copy keeps in-frame clones and lacks some. The sample holds 100,000 to 150,000 clones, roughly 90% seen once. V was shortened by 1 base and J by 1 base, with 12 bases between the two germline ends. The CDR3 is 16 amino acids. Per germline, CDR1 SGHRS and CDR2 YFSETQ. The sequenced material came from PBMCs. The receptor comes from a man aged 30 to 45 in good health and CMV-seronegative. The chain couples TRBV5-1 to TRBJ2-4; D might be TRBD2 (5 bases). CDR3 protein: CASSLNDGSAKNIQYF. In DNA, the CDR3 is TGCGCCAGCAGCTTGAACGATGGGAGTGCCAAAAACATTCAGTACTTC.